This T cell receptor beta chain was found in a study of response to subunit inactivated influenza vaccine. CDR1 is MNHNS, CDR2 SASEGT, per germline. The CDR3 has 15 amino acids. This clonotype was counted only a few times. Germline and junction disagree at one end, which may indicate a read error. TCRdb re-called the RT-PCR reads with MiXCR, one entry per CDR3 protein. This sample has a few hundred thousand distinct CDR3 sequences, with 11% found just once. These same data were also listed under a study on T cells expressing NK-cell markers. According to that study: Making the TCR beta cDNA relied on 5'RACE template switching with UMIs. Repertoires of TCR beta were obtained from T cells sorted as CD3+CD56+NKG2C+, CD3+CD56+NKG2C- and CD3+CD56-NKG2C+. Among CD8+ T cells from five or six donors, dominant NKG2C+ clonotypes accounted for roughly 1.0-7.0%.

The receptor comes from a man in his forties or fifties who received an inactivated influenza vaccine. The chain is built from TRBV6-1 and TRBJ1-2, with a tentative D call TRBD1 (6 bases). The sequences come from PBMCs from blood, collected on the day of vaccination. CDR3 protein: CATSLSRGANYGYTF. CDR3 in DNA: TGTGCCACCAGTCTCTCCAGGGGCGCCAACTATGGCTACACCTTC.